This T cell receptor (beta chain) was observed in a study of technical replicates of blood from several donors. Sequenced by immunoSEQ multiplex PCR; TCRdb stores in-frame clones only, minus some. This sample carries under 85,000 clones, 80% to 95% of them seen once, and the ten largest clones take 0.4% to 0.45%. Germline V lookup: CDR1 MNHEY, CDR2 SVGAGI. The CDR3 covers 12 residues. Losses at the gene ends were 8 bases for V and 4 bases for J; bases not matched to a gene: 3. Sequenced input: T cells isolated from PBMCs. V is TRBV6-5 and J is TRBJ2-7; 9 nucleotides align to TRBD2. This clonotype was sampled from a human donor in good health. CDR3 nucleotides: TGTGCCAGCGGGACTAGCAGGTACGAGCAGTACTTC. The encoded protein is CASGTSRYEQYF.